This T cell receptor beta chain is from a study of identical twins. Study-level points and caveats: In zero-insertion analyses, partial confounding could arise from invariant MAIT and iNKT cells. The more abundant beta clonotypes in cord blood had fewer insertions, and memory repertoires did not show this.

Unique molecular identifiers were present on the cDNA, and a universal primer site came from template switching. TCRdb independently ran MiXCR on the 5' RACE reads; one entry per CDR3 protein. The repertoire has some 270,000 distinct CDR3 sequences, about 8% of them found once; the top ten carry 2.5% to 3.5%. This clonotype has only a few counts. Antigen: not known. A further study also used this sample, focusing on yellow fever vaccine responses in identical twins.

This receptor was taken from a woman aged 18-29 years in good health. The sequenced sample consisted of CD8+ T cells sorted from blood.

The CDR3 region has the DNA TGCGCCAGCGGGGGAGGGAAGTATGGCTACACCTTC. It yields the protein CASGGGKYGYTF. The V call is TRBV5-1, the J call TRBJ1-2, with TRBD1 as a possible D gene (5 bases). The CDR3 spans 12 residues. Germline values: CDR1 SGHRS, CDR2 YFSETQ. Trimming took off 7 bases at V and 5 bases at J, with 12 bases between the two ends.